This T cell receptor beta chain was captured in a study of T cells after somatic rescue of genetic block. Trimming took 3 bases from V and 5 from J, leaving 22 bases between them. CDR1 is MGHRA and CDR2 is YSYEKL in the germline V gene. The CDR3 has 17 residues. Here immunoSEQ multiplex PCR was the method, and the copy in TCRdb shows in-frame clones only, minus some. The repertoire holds approximately 110,000 clones, with 80% to 95% as singletons. Sequences were obtained from peripheral blood mononuclear cells (PBMCs). The receptor's source is a woman aged 18-35 years. The chain uses TRBV4-1 and TRBJ2-5; perhaps TRBD1 as D (7 bases). CDR3 sequence reads: CASSHGGAGAGGETQYF. In DNA form, the CDR3 reads TGCGCCAGCAGCCACGGAGGCGCCGGGGCAGGGGGGGAGACCCAGTACTTC.